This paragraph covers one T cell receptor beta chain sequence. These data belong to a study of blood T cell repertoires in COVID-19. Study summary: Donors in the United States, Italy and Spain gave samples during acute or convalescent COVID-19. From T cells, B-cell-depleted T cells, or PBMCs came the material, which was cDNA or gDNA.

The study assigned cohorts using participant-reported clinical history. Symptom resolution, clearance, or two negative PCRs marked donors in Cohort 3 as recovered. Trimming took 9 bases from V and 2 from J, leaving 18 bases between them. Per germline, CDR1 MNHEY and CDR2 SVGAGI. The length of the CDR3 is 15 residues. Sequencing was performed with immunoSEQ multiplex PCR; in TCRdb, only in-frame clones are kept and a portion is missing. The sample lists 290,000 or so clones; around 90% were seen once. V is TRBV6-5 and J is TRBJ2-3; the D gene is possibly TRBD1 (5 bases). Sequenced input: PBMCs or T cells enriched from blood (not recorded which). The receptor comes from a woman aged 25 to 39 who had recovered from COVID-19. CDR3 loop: CASRLNQGPTDTQYF. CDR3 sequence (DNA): TGTGCCAGTCGCCTTAACCAGGGTCCCACAGATACGCAGTATTTT.